This T cell receptor (beta chain) was identified during a study of cytomegalovirus exposure and HLA in healthy donors (TCRdb year 2017). Describing the broader study: According to a later analysis, the 120 validation repertoires were produced on the same platform as the 700 or so repertoires of the first cohort. The aim of the study was to test whether cataloging public T cell receptors could identify signatures of past pathogen exposure. Besides the first cohort of some 670 subjects, a separate validation cohort made up of over a hundred different subjects was used. The study combined high-throughput TCR immunosequencing, statistical association of individual TCRs with disease status, and machine learning to predict cytomegalovirus infection status. Study-level results and caveats: In the study, some 160 TCR beta chains were listed as associated with cytomegalovirus. The authors suggested that the approach could potentially be extended to other disease states and immunological phenotypes. Most TCR sequences were seen in very few donors, while some public TCRs were found in many individuals. A later analysis had no HLA typing for the validation cohort, so co-occurrence there was scored across all 120 repertoires. The classifier was reported to diagnose cytomegalovirus status with high specificity and sensitivity in both the original and validation cohorts. A few of the identified cytomegalovirus-associated TCR beta chains were confirmed in vitro to be specific for cytomegalovirus antigens. In a later analysis, TCRs clustered in the first cohort were found to also tend to co-occur in the roughly 130 validation repertoires, with over 90% of cluster scores above 0.

The CDR3 holds 16 amino acids from the cysteine to the phenylalanine. CDR3 DNA is the only sequence kept; it has 48 bases, read in frame from the first base. V is cut back by 5 bases and J by 4 bases, with 11 bases in the junction unmatched. Looking up the germline V gene yields CDR1 SNHLY and CDR2 FYNNEI. Library method: the immunoSEQ multiplex PCR assay. In the original analysis: A statistical classification framework was built for diagnosing cytomegalovirus status from the catalog of TCR beta chain sequences. The table comes from immuneACCESS by way of TCRdb, which keeps in-frame sequences with V and J called. Part of the clones is missing from these tables; in studies checked, under half for an unresolved V gene and the rest for unknown reasons. V, J and clone size were drawn from that table, and D and trimming were deduced from the DNA. The sample table records under 250,000 clones; more than 85% of these occur just once. In total, the top ten clones hold 12% of the sample.

The donors were included in the validation cohort of 120 subjects, a group kept apart from the roughly 700-subject first cohort. Details on this clone: It has no known antigen specificity. No much larger clone exists at a distance of one base, and base qualities are not known.

This receptor chain uses TRBV2 and TRBJ2-1; 7 of the junction bases match TRBD2. The TCR was taken from a man aged 18-30 years in good health and CMV-seropositive. Sequenced input: PBMCs. The nucleotide sequence reads as follows: TGTGCCAGCAGTCCTCTAGCGGAGCGGATATACAATGAGCAGTTCTTC. This translates into CASSPLAERIYNEQFF.